The clone carrying this T cell receptor beta chain was recorded at least ten times. Its antigen is unidentified. This sample was included in a study of T cells in Graves' hyperthyroidism and ophthalmopathy. Study observations and caveats: Ophthalmopathy was separated from stable hyperthyroidism by a 13 V-J model.

RNA transcripts were the template for amplifying TCR beta CDR3 regions. HTBI primers were employed in a first-round RT-PCR of the TCR CDR3. TCRdb analysed the multiplex PCR reads with MiXCR anew, one entry per CDR3 protein. This sample has about 600,000 distinct CDR3 sequences, with about a sixth found just once. Clinical symptoms, serum thyroxine, TRAb, thyroid ultrasound and orbital computed tomography informed diagnoses. Trimming removed 1 base from V and 0 bases from J; junction bases left unmatched: 3. This CDR3 is built from 15 residues. Germline V CDR1 and CDR2: SGHAT, FQNNGV. What was sequenced was blood. The chain combines TRBV11-2 with TRBJ2-7; the match to TRBD2 covers 7 bases. The receptor's source is a woman between 40 and 55 years old with Graves' ophthalmopathy. The CDR3 DNA reads TGTGCCAGCAGCTTAGGTCCTAGCGGCTCCTACGAGCAGTACTTC. Translated: CASSLGPSGSYEQYF.